Below, one TCR beta chain is given with its context. The time point is: new active TB diagnosis, blood taken before or within 7 days of starting treatment. The data belong to a study of T cells in tuberculosis. Study details: Blood was taken before or within 7 days of anti-tuberculosis therapy.

The CDR3 sequence is 16 residues long. The V segment lost 4 bases and the J segment 6 bases; nucleotides outside the gene matches: 14. Germline V CDR1 and CDR2: SNHLY, FYNNEI. TCRdb's copy holds only in-frame clones and misses some; the assay was immunoSEQ multiplex PCR. There are 25,000 to 35,000 clones in the sample; 86% occur only once, and less than 5.5% lies in the top ten. The material was PBMCs, obtained at tuberculosis diagnosis. The rearrangement uses TRBV2 and TRBJ1-1; 7 bases fit TRBD1. The receptor comes from an adult with tuberculosis. The CDR3 sequence is CASSARLYGQAPEAFF. The CDR3 DNA follows: TGTGCCAGCAGTGCCCGCCTCTACGGACAGGCCCCTGAAGCTTTCTTT. Variable domain in full (rest from reference TRBV2 and TRBJ1-1): EPEVTQTPSHQVTQMGQEVILRCVPISNHLYFYWYRQILGQKVEFLVSFYNNEISEKSEIFDDQFSVERPDGSNFTLKIRSTKLEDSAMYFCASSARLYGQAPEAFFGQGTRLTVV.